In its sample, the clone carrying this TCR beta chain was seen a few times. Antigen: not known. Caucasian individuals from Russia who were healthy and aged roughly 6 to 90 acted as donors. Combining a sample-barcoded 5' primer with a J-beta primer mix, a second PCR ran for roughly 7 to 11 cycles. TCRdb analysed the 5' RACE reads with MiXCR anew, one entry per CDR3 protein. The sample carries about 590,000 distinct CDR3 sequences, approximately 30% recorded once. This sample was taken from a study of blood T cells in healthy people across ages. Notes on the study in general: PBMCs were not sorted, which prevented a conclusive comparison of naive versus antigen-experienced cells.

Germline CDR1 and CDR2: SGDLS and YYNGEE. The J segment lost 6 bases and the V segment lost 3 bases, leaving 5 bases of the junction unmatched. The CDR3 sequence is 15 residues long. This TCR was sampled from a woman aged 80 or over in good health. The material sequenced was blood. J is TRBJ1-4 and V is TRBV9; 10 positions match TRBD1. Here the CDR3 DNA reads TGTGCCAGCAGCGAGACAGGGGGCAGGGATGAAAAACTGTTTTTT. As protein: CASSETGGRDEKLFF.